Listed below are T cell receptor beta chains from one sample, sequenced in a study of blood T cell repertoires in COVID-19. Only in-frame clones appear in the TCRdb table, and some are missing; sequencing was by immunoSEQ multiplex PCR. Of a few hundred thousand clones listed, around 83% were seen once; the top ten hold roughly 5.1%. The sample consisted of PBMCs or T cells enriched from blood (not recorded which). These receptor sequences come from a woman between 45 and 65 years old who had recovered from COVID-19. Both conserved end residues are part of each CDR3. The D gene is left open where the match is weak. Not every row has a clone size; where given, it reads once, few, many or a size class.

>TRBJ2-5|NA|NA|TRBV30
CAWSVIGRSETQYF
>TRBJ2-3|NA|NA|TRBV4-3
CASSQLSTNTDTQYF
>TRBJ2-2|NA|TRBD2|TRBV6-1
CASNEAGGPNTGELFF
>TRBJ2-3|NA|NA|TRBV7-2
CASSYGVPDTQYF
>TRBJ1-2|NA|NA|TRBV19
CASSGGKRGYTF
>TRBJ2-2|NA|NA|TRBV7-3
CASSAGTNTGELFF
>TRBJ2-2|NA|TRBD1|TRBV5-1
CASSLSSGGAFGELFF
>TRBJ2-1|NA|TRBD2|TRBV3-1/TRBV3-2
CASSQDCSGGSSYNEQFF
>TRBJ1-1|NA|NA|TRBV6-6
CASSRTGSRARRNTEAFF
>TRBJ2-3|NA|TRBD2|TRBV5-4
CASSLGRVAGAGDTQYF
>TRBJ2-2|NA|NA|TRBV18
CASSPRTRGTGELFF
>TRBJ1-1|NA|NA|TRBV6-1
CVTSEMGLTEAFF
>TRBJ2-1|NA|NA|TRBV21-1
CARKKLENSYNEQFF
>TRBJ1-6|NA|NA|TRBV5-1
CASSRPRGSSPLHF
>TRBJ2-4|NA|TRBD1|TRBV19
CASSQPAGTGVLDF
>TRBJ2-7|NA|TRBD1|TRBV5-4
CASSLPGQYYEQYF
>TRBJ1-5|few|NA|TRBV19
CASSRAGNQPQHF
>TRBJ1-5|NA|NA|TRBV2
CASSRDIQPQHF
>TRBJ2-7|NA|NA|TRBV27
CASSPSGLPYEQYF
>TRBJ1-2|NA|NA|TRBV5-5
CASSFGQTNYGYTF
>TRBJ2-1|NA|TRBD2|TRBV27
CASSPTTSGAYNEQFF
>TRBJ2-7|few|NA|TRBV11-3
CASSHIRSDYEQYF
>TRBJ2-7|NA|NA|TRBV29-1
CSVEGRAWMYEQYF
>TRBJ2-1|once|TRBD2|TRBV19
CASSHLAGEQFF
>TRBJ2-7|once|TRBD1|TRBV29-1
CSVGYRHTGDQYF
>TRBJ2-3|NA|NA|TRBV12-2
CASRLLSAGGGTDTQYF
>TRBJ2-1|NA|TRBD2|TRBV9
CASSVGVAGVSNEQFF
>TRBJ2-1|NA|TRBD2|TRBV4-2
CASSQDLLAGVVNEQFF